This TCR beta chain was recovered during a study of CD4 T cells in relation to SARS-CoV-2 and coronaviruses. Trimming left V 2 bases short and J 5 bases short, with 12 bases between. This CDR3 contains 15 residues. Looked up from germline, CDR1 is MDHEN and CDR2 is SYDVKM. Produced via immunoSEQ multiplex PCR; TCRdb's table is partial and in-frame only. The data contain 58,000 or so clones, 92% of them seen just once; the ten biggest clones take up 0.3% to 0.45%. The TCR originated in an adult with COVID-19. Sample: naive CD4+ T cells from PBMCs. The subset: naive CD4+ T cells isolated by negative enrichment. The V gene is TRBV28, the J gene TRBJ2-2, with D unresolved. The CDR3 bases are TGTGCCAGCAGTTTAGGACGCCCAAGGACCGGGGAGCTGTTTTTT. Its protein is CASSLGRPRTGELFF.